This entry lists 21 T cell receptor beta chains sequenced from one sample in a study of T cells in localized non-small cell lung cancer. Profiling relied on immunoSEQ multiplex PCR, and the TCRdb table lists in-frame clones only, not all of them. Of approximately 54,000 clones in the sample, approximately 82% were seen once. The source was peripheral blood, collected before any cancer treatment. Receptors were obtained from a female donor older than 55 with stage II squamous cell lung carcinoma.

The chain is built from TRBV30 and TRBJ2-3, with D hard to call. V shed 1 base and J shed 3 bases, with 14 bases lying between them. The CDR3 has 15 amino acids. In germline, CDR1 is GTSNPN, CDR2 SVGIG (reference sequence). The CDR3: CAWSGTATVTDTQYF. CDR3 DNA: TGTGCCTGGAGTGGCACAGCAACCGTAACAGATACGCAGTATTTT.

This clone was counted a few times. The chain is built from TRBV19 and TRBJ1-5, with D perhaps TRBD1 (6 bases). Germline V gene sequence: CDR1 LNHDA, CDR2 SQIVND (reference sequence). V was cut by 4 bases and J by 0 bases, with 13 bases left in between. CDR3 size: 16 residues. The CDR3 coding sequence is TGTGCCAGTAGTACGAGGGACACCATTAGCAATCAGCCCCAGCATTTT. This translates into CASSTRDTISNQPQHF.

The chain combines TRBV19 with TRBJ2-2; D remains unclear. This CDR3 spans 17 amino acids. The V end was cut by 1 base, the J end by 2 bases, with 14 bases between. Germline V CDR1 and CDR2: LNHDA, SQIVND (reference sequence). CDR3 loop: CASSIGSRPPNTGELFF. In nucleotides, the CDR3 is TGTGCCAGTAGTATAGGGTCCAGGCCACCAAACACCGGGGAGCTGTTTTTT.

This clone appeared once. Relative to the germline gene, one junction end is altered; a read error may explain this. The chain joins TRBV7-2 to TRBJ1-1; maybe TRBD1 (6 bases). Germline loops: CDR1 SGHTA, CDR2 FQGNSA. This CDR3 comprises 13 residues. CDR3 region: CASSLGRGQPFLF. CDR3 DNA sequence: TGTGCCAGCAGTCTCGGTAGGGGACAACCGTTCTTATTT.

The V call is TRBV9, the J call TRBJ2-2; 8 bases match TRBD2. Germline loops: CDR1 SGDLS, CDR2 YYNGEE. Trimming took 3 bases from V and 4 from J; bases not matched to a gene: 14. The CDR3 covers 18 residues. The CDR3 coding sequence is TGTGCCAGCAGCGCCCCCGGGGGGGTCAGGGTTGGCACCGGGGAGCTGTTTTTT. Translated: CASSAPGGVRVGTGELFF.

As DNA, the CDR3 is TGTGCCAGCAGCCGTCTGGGCGGGGGGGCGGATACGCAGTATTTT. Amino acids: CASSRLGGGADTQYF. J is TRBJ2-3 and V is TRBV6-5, with 9 bases aligning to TRBD2. CDR1 is MNHEY and CDR2 is SVGAGI in the germline V gene. J gave up 6 bases and V 6 bases, and 10 bases lay outside the gene matches. CDR3 size: 15 residues.

CDR3 coding DNA: TGTGCCAGCACCCCCGACAGGCCAATCTCTGGAAACACCATATATTTT. Translating gives CASTPDRPISGNTIYF. The V and J genes are TRBV7-3 and TRBJ1-3, with D maybe TRBD1 (6 bases). V gave up 7 bases and J gave up 0 bases, with 16 bases separating them. The CDR3 spans 16 residues. Germline loops: CDR1 SGHTA, CDR2 FQGTGA. The full variable domain, in which reference TRBV7-3 and TRBJ1-3 provide the parts outside the CDR3, is GAGVSQTPSNKVTEKGKYVELRCDPISGHTALYWYRQSLGQGPEFLIYFQGTGAADDSGLPNDRFFAVRPEGSVSTLKIQRTERGDSAVYLCASTPDRPISGNTIYFGEGSWLTVV.

V and J are TRBV9 and TRBJ2-3, with unresolved D. The CDR3 covers 18 residues. The germline V and J ends were trimmed by 4 bases and 0 bases, with 21 bases remaining between them. Germline-derived CDR1 and CDR2 are SGDLS and YYNGEE. CDR3 coding DNA: TGTGCCAGCAGCCCCCGCCAAGTTGTGGCCTCTAGCACAGATACGCAGTATTTT. Its translation is CASSPRQVVASSTDTQYF.

This rearrangement joins TRBV27 to TRBJ1-3, with TRBD1 as a possible D gene (5 bases). The CDR3 spans 15 residues. The ends were cut back, 3 bases at V and 2 bases at J, with 11 bases in the middle. CDR1 is MNHEY, CDR2 SMNVEV, per germline (reference sequence). CDR3 region: CASSLGGGTGNTIYF. CDR3 coding DNA: TGTGCCAGCAGTTTGGGGGGAGGGACTGGAAACACCATATATTTT.

The chain combines TRBV19 with TRBJ1-2, with D uncertain. CDR1 LNHDA and CDR2 SQIVND come from the germline V gene (reference sequence). The ends were cut back, 3 bases at V and 4 bases at J, with 12 bases in the middle. This CDR3 has 14 amino acids. This CDR3 is CASSIGGLPYGYTF. The DNA for the CDR3 is TGTGCCAGTAGTATCGGCGGATTGCCCTATGGCTACACCTTC.

This clone was counted a few times. The CDR3 DNA reads TGTGCCTGGAGCGGGCAGGGAAACTATGGCTACACCTTC. This gives the protein CAWSGQGNYGYTF. The chain carries TRBV30 and TRBJ1-2; the D gene is possibly TRBD1 (5 bases). With 3 bases removed from V and 2 bases from J, the gap between germline ends came to 10 bases. This CDR3 is 13 amino acids long. Germline V gene lookup returns CDR1 GTSNPN and CDR2 SVGIG (reference sequence). The full variable domain, its missing parts supplied by reference TRBV30 and TRBJ1-2, is SQTIHQWPATLVQPVGSPLSLECTVEGTSNPNLYWYRQAAGRGLQLLFYSVGIGQISSEVPQNLSASRPQDRQFILSSKKLLLSDSGFYLCAWSGQGNYGYTFGSGTRLTVV.

J is TRBJ1-5 and V is TRBV5-6, with D perhaps TRBD1 (6 bases). The germline gives CDR1 SGHDT, CDR2 YYEEEE. The CDR3 consists of 14 residues. V lost 0 bases to trimming and J lost 6 bases, with 10 bases between them. CDR3 loop: CASSLGGTSQPQHF. The CDR3 nucleotides are TGTGCCAGCAGCTTGGGGGGGACATCTCAGCCCCAGCATTTT.

This rearrangement joins TRBV6-1 to TRBJ2-7, with a possible D match to TRBD2 (5 bases). Trimming removed 6 bases from V and 6 bases from J, with 15 bases in between. Germline V gives CDR1 MNHNS, CDR2 SASEGT. This CDR3 spans 13 amino acids. CDR3 bases: TGTGCCAGCAGATTAGAGGGCCCCGCCGAGCAGTACTTC. Amino acid sequence: CASRLEGPAEQYF.

V usage is TRBV15 and J usage is TRBJ1-4; D is perhaps TRBD1 (6 bases). The V end lost 7 bases, the J end lost 4 bases, and 13 bases lay between the germline ends. The germline V gene encodes CDR1 LNHNV and CDR2 YYDKDF (reference sequence). This CDR3 is built from 14 residues. The CDR3 protein is CATIIGGGNEKLFF. CDR3 nucleotides: TGTGCCACCATCATAGGGGGAGGTAATGAAAAACTGTTTTTT.

V usage is TRBV5-4 and J usage is TRBJ2-1, with D perhaps matching TRBD1 (7 bases). Per germline, CDR1 SGHNT and CDR2 YYREEE (reference sequence). V lost 2 bases, J lost 7 bases, and 16 bases lay in between. The CDR3 loop spans 15 amino acids. This CDR3 reads CASSLGRGAENEQFF. CDR3 in DNA: TGTGCCAGCAGCTTAGGCAGGGGGGCGGAGAATGAGCAGTTCTTC.

The chain recombines TRBV11-2 with TRBJ2-7; 9 nucleotides agree with TRBD1. The CDR3 loop spans 16 amino acids. Trimming removed 1 base from V and 4 bases from J; junction bases left unmatched: 8. Germline V gives CDR1 SGHAT, CDR2 FQNNGV. The CDR3 nucleotides are TGTGCCAGCAGCTTAGGAGGACAGGGGAAATTATACGAGCAGTACTTC. As protein: CASSLGGQGKLYEQYF.

The rearrangement links TRBV18 to TRBJ2-6; D ambiguous. Germline loops: CDR1 KGHSH, CDR2 LQKENI. The CDR3 covers 18 residues. V lost 3 bases and J 0 bases, leaving 15 bases between the germline ends. CDR3 nucleotides: TGTGCCAGCTCACCGAAGGCCCTCACGAGCTCTGGGGCCAACGTCCTGACTTTC. Protein sequence: CASSPKALTSSGANVLTF.

The genes are TRBV6-6 and TRBJ1-6; weak D call: TRBD1 (5 bases). The CDR3 length is 15 residues. Trimming left V 6 bases short and J 0 bases short, with 9 bases between. Per the germline V gene, CDR1 is MNHNY and CDR2 is SVGAGI (reference sequence). CDR3 nucleotide sequence: TGTGCCAGCAGCCAGACAGACTCCTATAATTCACCCCTCCACTTT. This sequence encodes CASSQTDSYNSPLHF.

The genes are TRBV11-1 and TRBJ2-3; 7 nucleotides line up with TRBD1. Trimming took 4 bases from V and 12 from J; bases not matched to a gene: 7. The CDR3 spans 12 residues. Germline-derived CDR1 and CDR2 are SGHAT and FQDESV (reference sequence). The CDR3, as DNA: TGTGCCAGCAGCTGGACAGGTGAATCACAGTATTTT. It specifies CASSWTGESQYF.

The genes are TRBV19 and TRBJ1-1; D is ambiguous. V shed 4 bases and J shed 0 bases, with 9 bases lying between them. Germline CDR1 LNHDA, CDR2 SQIVND (reference sequence). The CDR3 has 14 residues. The CDR3 protein is CASSKDGLNTEAFF. The CDR3 nucleotides are TGTGCCAGTAGTAAGGACGGCTTGAACACTGAAGCTTTCTTT.

This chain uses TRBV6-5 with TRBJ2-7, with D uncertain. The V gene's germline CDR1 is MNHEY and CDR2 SVGAGI. Between the trimmed V and J ends, which lost 0 bases and 6 bases, there was a span of 9 bases. The CDR3 is made up of 13 amino acids. The DNA of the CDR3 is TGTGCCAGCAGTTACTCCCTGGACCGCGAGCAGTACTTC. This translates into CASSYSLDREQYF.